This passage covers 29 T cell receptor beta chains from one sample sequenced in a study of blood T cell repertoires in COVID-19. Some clones are missing from TCRdb's copy, which holds only in-frame ones; the method was immunoSEQ multiplex PCR. The sample has about 120,000 clones; 75% to 95% are singletons. Specimen: peripheral blood. These TCRs come from a human donor with active COVID-19. The donor label of this sample is uncertain.

This clone was seen only once. CDR3 nucleotides: TGCAGCGTTGAAAAGGACATCGGGCGTGGGGAGACCCAGTACTTC. This gives the protein CSVEKDIGRGETQYF. The V gene is TRBV29-1, the J gene TRBJ2-5; TRBD1 is a possible D gene (5 bases). CDR1 SQVTM and CDR2 ANQGSEA come from the germline V gene. The CDR3 length is 15 residues. V shed 2 bases and J shed 5 bases, with 18 bases lying between them.

The chain employs TRBV4-3 and TRBJ2-7; D possibly corresponds to TRBD2 (5 bases). The germline V and J ends were trimmed by 0 bases and 7 bases, with 7 bases remaining between them. Germline V gene data show CDR1 as LGHNA and CDR2 as YSLEER. This CDR3 comprises 12 residues. This CDR3 is CASSQDSGEQYF. The CDR3 region has the DNA TGCGCCAGCAGCCAAGATTCGGGGGAGCAGTACTTC.

The CDR3: CASSSRQGDYGYTF. Written as DNA, the CDR3 is TGTGCCAGCAGCTCCCGACAGGGTGACTATGGCTACACCTTC. This chain uses TRBV11-1 with TRBJ1-2; TRBD1 matches 7 bases. The CDR3 loop spans 14 amino acids. The trim removed 4 bases at V and 3 bases at J, leaving 5 bases unmatched. Germline CDR1 SGHAT, CDR2 FQDESV (reference sequence).

This clone was recorded a few times. The chain uses TRBV6-2 or TRBV6-3 and TRBJ2-7; no clear D. Per the germline V gene, CDR1 is MNHEY and CDR2 is SVGEGT. The V end was cut by 4 bases, the J end by 6 bases, with 7 bases between. There are 11 residues in the CDR3. DNA for the CDR3: TGTGCCAGCAGTTTCAGTATCGAGCAGTACTTC. Translation: CASSFSIEQYF.

The chain combines TRBV18 with TRBJ2-7, with D hard to call. Germline V lookup: CDR1 KGHSH, CDR2 LQKENI. Trimming stripped 5 bases from V and 7 bases from J, with 15 bases between. This CDR3 has 13 residues. DNA of the CDR3: TGTGCCAGCTCATCTAACCCTCAAAAGGAGCAGTACTTC. This codes for CASSSNPQKEQYF.

CDR3 DNA: TGTGCCAGCAGCTTGGGTTCTCGCCGACAGGGGTGGGACAATGAGCAGTTCTTC. It yields the protein CASSLGSRRQGWDNEQFF. V usage is TRBV5-8 and J usage is TRBJ2-1; 8 nucleotides align to TRBD1. This CDR3 comprises 18 residues. Germline trimming cut 0 bases from V and 5 bases from J; bases unmatched to any gene: 13. The germline V gene has CDR1 SGHTS and CDR2 YDEGEE.

In this sample, this clone is medium-sized (0.01 to 0.1%). The chain uses TRBV7-2 and TRBJ1-2, with D uncertain. This CDR3 has 14 residues. Trimming removed 2 bases at V and 1 base at J, with 8 bases between. CDR1 SGHTA and CDR2 FQGNSA come from the germline V gene. The CDR3 protein is CASSLLGLNYGYTF. The CDR3 coding sequence is TGTGCCAGCAGCTTACTAGGTCTTAACTATGGCTACACCTTC.

This sequence joins TRBV27 and TRBJ2-3; 9 nucleotides agree with TRBD1. Germline loops: CDR1 MNHEY, CDR2 SMNVEV (reference sequence). The length of the CDR3 is 17 residues. J gave up 0 bases and V 5 bases, and 9 bases lay outside the gene matches. CDR3 DNA sequence: TGTGCCAGCAGTCTGGGACAGGGAACGACTAGCACAGATACGCAGTATTTT. It yields the protein CASSLGQGTTSTDTQYF.

The rearrangement uses TRBV7-6 and TRBJ2-7; TRBD2 matches 12 bases. Germline V CDR1 and CDR2: SGHVS, FNYEAQ. The CDR3 has 16 residues. Losses at the gene ends were 5 bases for V and 2 bases for J; bases not matched to a gene: 7. The CDR3: CASSPGLAGVPYEQYF. CDR3 bases: TGTGCCAGCAGCCCGGGACTAGCGGGTGTTCCCTACGAGCAGTACTTC.

V usage is TRBV9 and J usage is TRBJ1-3; TRBD1 matches at 8 bases. With 0 bases clipped from V and 0 bases from J, the junction kept 8 bases outside the gene matches. The germline V gene encodes CDR1 SGDLS and CDR2 YYNGEE. This CDR3 spans 18 amino acids. CDR3 in DNA: TGTGCCAGCAGCGTAGGGACAGGGAAGGGTCTCTCTGGAAACACCATATATTTT. This sequence encodes CASSVGTGKGLSGNTIYF.

The rearrangement links TRBV12-5 to TRBJ2-2; 11 bases fit TRBD1. Per germline, CDR1 LGHNT and CDR2 FRNRAP. After removal of 0 bases from V and 6 bases from J, the junction contained 6 bases not matched to a gene. CDR3 length: 17 residues. CDR3 protein: CASGLVTGQGASGELFF. The CDR3, as DNA: TGTGCTAGTGGTTTGGTAACAGGACAGGGGGCATCCGGGGAGCTGTTTTTT. The whole variable domain, filled in from reference TRBV12-5 and TRBJ2-2, reads DARVTQTPRHKVTEMGQEVTMRCQPILGHNTVFWYRQTMMQGLELLAYFRNRAPLDDSGMPKDRFSAEMPDATLATLKIQPSEPRDSAVYFCASGLVTGQGASGELFFGEGSRLTVL.

Only a few counts were recorded for this clone. This chain connects TRBV2 to TRBJ1-6, with TRBD1 matching 10 bases. Germline lookup yields CDR1 SNHLY and CDR2 FYNNEI. V gave up 3 bases and J gave up 9 bases; unmatched junction bases: 2. CDR3 length: 14 amino acids. This chain's CDR3 is CASSEGTGVSPLHF. The CDR3 region has the DNA TGTGCCAGCAGTGAGGGGACAGGGGTTTCACCCCTCCACTTT.

The J gene is TRBJ2-5, the V gene TRBV11-2; D is undetermined. Deletions cut 3 bases from V and 5 bases from J, with 4 bases between. CDR1 SGHAT and CDR2 FQNNGV come from the germline V gene. This CDR3 spans 11 amino acids. CDR3 loop: CASSFGETQYF. CDR3 DNA: TGTGCCAGCAGCTTTGGCGAGACCCAGTACTTC.

This clone was observed a single time. This chain links TRBV25-1 with TRBJ1-2, with TRBD1 matching 7 bases. CDR3 size: 13 residues. Per the germline V gene, CDR1 is MGHDK and CDR2 is SYGVNS. Trimming took 3 bases from V and 6 from J; bases not matched to a gene: 4. This chain's CDR3 is CASSEVTGNGYTF. In DNA form, the CDR3 reads TGTGCCAGCAGTGAGGTGACAGGGAATGGCTACACCTTC.

The rearrangement links TRBV4-2 to TRBJ1-1; a weak D match, TRBD1 (6 bases). Germline V gene sequence: CDR1 LGHNA, CDR2 YNFKEQ. V lost 0 bases and J 10 bases, leaving 21 bases between the germline ends. This CDR3 comprises 16 residues. The CDR3, as DNA: TGTGCCAGCAGCCAAGATCTACTCGGCGTGGGAGGGGGAGCTTTCTTT. Its translation: CASSQDLLGVGGGAFF.

V gene TRBV12-3 or TRBV12-4 combines with J gene TRBJ1-2; D might be TRBD1 (6 bases). V lost 5 bases and J lost 3, with 7 bases in between. This CDR3 comprises 12 residues. The CDR3 nucleotides are TGTGCCAGCAGTGCAGGGGACTATGGCTACACCTTC. As protein: CASSAGDYGYTF.

The chain links TRBV14 to TRBJ1-2; no clear D gene. V lost 4 bases to trimming and J lost 0 bases, with 12 bases between them. Germline V lookup: CDR1 SGHDN, CDR2 FVKESK. The CDR3 length is 15 residues. The CDR3 is CASSPRDGANYGYTF. Here the CDR3 DNA reads TGTGCCAGCAGCCCCCGTGACGGAGCTAACTATGGCTACACCTTC.

The chain combines TRBV3-1 (or the pseudogene TRBV3-2) with TRBJ2-5, with TRBD2 matching 11 bases. CDR1 and CDR2 from the germline V gene are LGHDT and YNNKEL (reference sequence). V lost 4 bases, J lost 1 base, and 5 bases stayed unmatched. The CDR3 is made up of 16 amino acids. The CDR3 here is CASSLGTSGRQETQYF. In DNA, the CDR3 is TGTGCCAGCAGCCTGGGGACTAGCGGCCGCCAAGAGACCCAGTACTTC.

V gene TRBV3-1 (or the pseudogene TRBV3-2) combines with J gene TRBJ1-6; possibly TRBD1 for D (6 bases). The CDR3 runs to 15 residues. Per the germline V gene, CDR1 is LGHDT and CDR2 is YNNKEL (reference sequence). The V end lost 4 bases, the J end lost 8 bases, and 15 bases lay between the germline ends. CDR3 residues: CASSLLQGSDSPLHF. CDR3 nucleotide sequence: TGTGCCAGCAGCCTCCTCCAGGGGTCCGATTCACCCCTCCACTTT.

The table lists this clone with a few counts. CDR3 coding DNA: TGCGCCAGCAGCACAGGAACGAATCAGCCCCAGCATTTT. Translating gives CASSTGTNQPQHF. This sequence joins TRBV5-1 and TRBJ1-5, with D possibly TRBD1 on 5 matching bases. CDR3 length: 13 residues. The germline V gene encodes CDR1 SGHRS and CDR2 YFSETQ. With 4 bases removed from V and 4 bases from J, the gap between germline ends came to 9 bases.

The chain joins TRBV5-1 to TRBJ2-4; TRBD2 is a possible D gene (7 bases). The CDR3 is 18 residues long. V was pared by 4 bases and J by 3 bases, with 23 bases between. CDR1 is SGHRS, CDR2 YFSETQ, per germline. CDR3: CASSLDPTGGASKNIQYF. The CDR3 DNA sequence: TGCGCCAGCAGCCTAGACCCTACGGGGGGCGCCAGCAAAAACATTCAGTACTTC. The entire variable domain, with the rest obtained from reference TRBV5-1 and TRBJ2-4, is as follows: KAGVTQTPRYLIKTRGQQVTLSCSPISGHRSVSWYQQTPGQGLQFLFEYFSETQRNKGNFPGRFSGRQFSNSRSEMNVSTLELGDSALYLCASSLDPTGGASKNIQYFGAGTRLSVL.

The V gene is TRBV29-1, the J gene TRBJ1-2; D remains unclear. Germline V gene data show CDR1 as SQVTM and CDR2 as ANQGSEA. Trimming removed 4 bases from V and 6 bases from J, with 12 bases in between. The CDR3 sequence is 12 residues long. CDR3 nucleotides: TGCAGCGTTGGTGAGGGCAGTGATGGCTACACCTTC. Translated, it gives CSVGEGSDGYTF.

The chain couples TRBV5-1 to TRBJ1-1; a possible D gene is TRBD1 (6 bases). V was clipped by 6 bases and J by 1 base, with 13 bases between them. Germline V lookup: CDR1 SGHRS, CDR2 YFSETQ. The CDR3 runs to 14 residues. CDR3 nucleotide sequence: TGCGCCAGCATGACGGGACACGGGAACACTGAAGCTTTCTTT. Translation: CASMTGHGNTEAFF.

On this clone itself: One junction end disagrees with the germline gene, perhaps due to a read error. The gene calls are TRBV7-7 and TRBJ2-7, with TRBD1 matching over 9 bases. The CDR3 runs to 13 residues. Germline CDR1 reads SSHAT; CDR2 reads FNYEAQ (reference sequence). This chain's CDR3 is CASSTGQGDEQYF. DNA for the CDR3: TGTGCTAGCAGCACGGGACAGGGCGACGAGCAGTACTTC.

This sequence joins TRBV15 and TRBJ2-7; D is ambiguous. V lost 3 bases, J lost 1 base, and 7 bases lay in between. Germline lookup yields CDR1 LNHNV and CDR2 YYDKDF (reference sequence). The CDR3 totals 13 residues. CDR3 in DNA: TGTGCCACCAGCAGGCAACATTCCTACGAGCAGTACTTC. Protein: CATSRQHSYEQYF.

This rearrangement joins TRBV7-2 to TRBJ1-2, with 10 nucleotides matching TRBD1. The CDR3 has 15 residues. Germline CDR1 and CDR2: SGHTA and FQGNSA. The ends lost 4 bases at V and 4 bases at J; junction bases unmatched: 6. DNA for the CDR3: TGTGCCAGCAGCTCCGACAGGGGGCAAAGCTATGGCTACACCTTC. Translated: CASSSDRGQSYGYTF.

This rearrangement joins TRBV4-3 to TRBJ1-6, with 11 bases matching TRBD1. The V and J ends lost 4 bases and 5 bases, in that order; junction bases with no gene match: 13. The germline CDR1 and CDR2 sequences are LGHNA and YSLEER. CDR3 length: 19 residues. In DNA form, the CDR3 reads TGCGCCAGCAGCCGGGGGACAGGGGGATCGGATATCGATAATTCACCCCTCCACTTT. It translates to CASSRGTGGSDIDNSPLHF.

This clone has only one observation. V and J are TRBV15 and TRBJ1-2, with 11 nucleotides matching TRBD1. This CDR3 has 14 residues. CDR1 is LNHNV, CDR2 YYDKDF, per germline (reference sequence). J lost 6 bases, V lost 3 bases, and 3 bases had no gene match. CDR3 nucleotides: TGTGCCACCAGCAGGGGGACAGGGGGAGATGGCTACACCTTC. It codes for CATSRGTGGDGYTF.

The genes are TRBV5-1 and TRBJ2-1; 10 nucleotides line up with TRBD2. V lost 3 bases, J lost 6 bases, and 12 bases stayed unmatched. The CDR3 extends over 17 amino acids. Germline assignment: CDR1 SGHRS and CDR2 YFSETQ. For the CDR3, the DNA is TGCGCCAGCAGCTGGAAGGTAGCGGGGGGCCCGCTCAATGAGCAGTTCTTC. Amino acids: CASSWKVAGGPLNEQFF.